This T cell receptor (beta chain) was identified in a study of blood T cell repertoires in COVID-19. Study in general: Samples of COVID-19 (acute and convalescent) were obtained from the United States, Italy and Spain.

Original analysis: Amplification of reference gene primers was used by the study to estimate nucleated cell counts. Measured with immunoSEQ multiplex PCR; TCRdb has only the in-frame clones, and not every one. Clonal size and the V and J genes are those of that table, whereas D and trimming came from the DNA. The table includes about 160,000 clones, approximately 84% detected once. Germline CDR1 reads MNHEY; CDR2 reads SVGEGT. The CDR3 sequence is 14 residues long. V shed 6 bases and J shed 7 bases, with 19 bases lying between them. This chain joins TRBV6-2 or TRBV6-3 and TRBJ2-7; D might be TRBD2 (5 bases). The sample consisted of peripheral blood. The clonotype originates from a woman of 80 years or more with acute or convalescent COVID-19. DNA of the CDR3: TGTGCCAGCAGCCCCAGAAGAGGGCTGTGGGAGCAGTACTTC. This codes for CASSPRRGLWEQYF.